The 27 T cell receptor beta chains in this list originate from one sample, sequenced in a study of blood T cells in healthy people across ages. Next came a second PCR, run for about 6 to 11 cycles, which used a sample-barcoded 5' primer along with a J-beta primer mix. TCRdb re-analysed the 5' RACE reads in MiXCR, keeping a single row per CDR3 protein. The table includes approximately 850,000 distinct CDR3 sequences, 58% detected once. Sample: blood. The receptors derive from a man younger than 40 in good health.

This clonotype was seen only a few times. The chain recombines TRBV28 with TRBJ2-2; D not certain. Germline CDR1 is MDHEN and CDR2 is SYDVKM. Trimming took off 11 bases at V and 0 bases at J, with 13 bases between the two ends. The CDR3 totals 14 residues. DNA of the CDR3: TGTGCCTCCCGTACAGACGCGAACACCGGGGAGCTGTTTTTT. Residues: CASRTDANTGELFF. The full variable domain, in which reference TRBV28 and TRBJ2-2 provide the parts outside the CDR3, is DVKVTQSSRYLVKRTGEKVFLECVQDMDHENMFWYRQDPGLGLRLIYFSYDVKMKEKGDIPEGYSVSREKKERFSLILESASTNQTSMYLCASRTDANTGELFFGEGSRLTVL.

The chain joins TRBV12-5 to TRBJ2-5; D perhaps matches TRBD1 (5 bases). Germline loops: CDR1 LGHNT, CDR2 FRNRAP. Deletions cut 7 bases from V and 1 base from J, with 10 bases between. The CDR3 consists of 13 residues. CDR3 DNA sequence: TGTGCTAGTGCCTCCCAGGGCCAAGAGACCCAGTACTTC. Its protein product is CASASQGQETQYF.

This clonotype was seen more than once but under ten times. This chain uses TRBV10-3 with TRBJ2-1; 9 nucleotides align to TRBD2. This CDR3 comprises 15 residues. Per the germline V gene, CDR1 is ENHRY and CDR2 is SYGVKD. After removal of 3 bases from V and 3 bases from J, the junction contained 3 bases not matched to a gene. Here the CDR3 DNA reads TGTGCCATCAGTGAATTAGCGGGGGTCTACAATGAGCAGTTCTTC. Translating it yields CAISELAGVYNEQFF.

The V call is TRBV7-2, the J call TRBJ2-5; 8 bases are shared with TRBD2. This CDR3 is built from 16 residues. Germline V lookup: CDR1 SGHTA, CDR2 FQGNSA. Losses at the gene ends were 5 bases for V and 2 bases for J; bases not matched to a gene: 10. The CDR3 sequence is CASSRIAGSRQETQYF. For the CDR3, the DNA is TGTGCCAGCAGCCGTATAGCGGGGAGCCGACAAGAGACCCAGTACTTC.

The chain uses TRBV5-1 and TRBJ1-1; maybe TRBD1 (5 bases). Trimming removed 0 bases at V and 0 bases at J, with 12 bases between. Germline values: CDR1 SGHRS, CDR2 YFSETQ. This CDR3 is built from 16 residues. The CDR3 here is CASSLGGAAMNTEAFF. DNA of the CDR3: TGCGCCAGCAGCTTGGGAGGGGCAGCGATGAACACTGAAGCTTTCTTT.

By its share, this clonotype is hyperexpanded (1% or more). The rearrangement joins TRBV27 to TRBJ2-1; D call uncertain. The V end was cut by 0 bases, the J end by 0 bases, with 6 bases between. CDR3 length equals 15 residues. Germline V lookup: CDR1 MNHEY, CDR2 SMNVEV (reference sequence). The CDR3 DNA follows: TGTGCCAGCAGTTTATCGGTCAGCTCCTACAATGAGCAGTTCTTC. This translates into CASSLSVSSYNEQFF.

This clonotype was recorded a few times. The chain links TRBV6-5 to TRBJ2-7; TRBD1 agrees at 10 bases. Losses at the gene ends were 2 bases for V and 0 bases for J; bases not matched to a gene: 1. There are 15 residues in the CDR3. Germline V CDR1 and CDR2: MNHEY, SVGAGI. CDR3 in amino acids: CASSYRDRGSYEQYF. Here the CDR3 DNA reads TGTGCCAGCAGTTACCGGGACAGGGGCTCCTACGAGCAGTACTTC.

The chain links TRBV6-4 to TRBJ2-3; D remains ambiguous. The germline V and J ends were trimmed by 2 bases and 2 bases, with 8 bases remaining between them. From germline, CDR1 is MRHNA and CDR2 SNTAGT. The CDR3 consists of 14 residues. The CDR3 sequence: CASSDGRPTDTQYF. Here the CDR3 DNA reads TGTGCCAGCAGTGACGGGCGGCCCACAGATACGCAGTATTTT.

Concerning this clonotype: With a much larger clone just one base away, this may be a read error. The V call is TRBV20-1, the J call TRBJ2-1, with 7 bases aligning to TRBD2. The V gene end was trimmed by 0 bases and the J gene end by 12 bases; junction bases not matched to a gene: 8. CDR3 length equals 13 residues. From germline, CDR1 is DFQATT and CDR2 SNEGSKA (reference sequence). CDR3 amino acids: CSAREMGGDGQFF. CDR3 in DNA: TGCAGTGCTAGAGAGATGGGGGGGGATGGGCAGTTCTTC.

The chain uses TRBV20-1 and TRBJ2-4; D call uncertain. Germline CDR1 and CDR2: DFQATT and SNEGSKA (reference sequence). The V and J ends lost 7 bases and 4 bases respectively, with 11 bases between them. CDR3 length: 12 residues. This CDR3 reads CSVTIGKNIQYF. DNA of the CDR3: TGCAGTGTTACAATCGGGAAAAACATTCAGTACTTC.

CDR3 protein: CASSLRQGASYNEQFF. CDR3 in DNA: TGTGCCAGCAGCCTTCGACAGGGGGCATCCTACAATGAGCAGTTCTTC. The rearrangement links TRBV7-6 to TRBJ2-1; 10 bases map to TRBD1. Germline CDR1 and CDR2: SGHVS and FNYEAQ. V was pared by 5 bases and J by 1 base, with 5 bases of the junction left unmatched. The CDR3 totals 16 residues.

The gene calls are TRBV6-5 and TRBJ1-1; D not certain. The V gene lost 10 bases and the J gene lost 1 base, with 16 bases spanning the gap. The CDR3 has 14 amino acids. The germline V gene encodes CDR1 MNHEY and CDR2 SVGAGI. The CDR3 DNA is TGTGCCACCAGAGACGGGAGTACGAACACTGAAGCTTTCTTT. Protein sequence: CATRDGSTNTEAFF.

The chain couples TRBV9 to TRBJ2-1; 11 bases are shared with TRBD2. Germline values: CDR1 SGDLS, CDR2 YYNGEE. V shed 3 bases, J shed 7 bases, and the junction held 6 bases outside the gene matches. The CDR3 has 15 amino acids. CDR3 region: CASSAQLAGVNEQFF. CDR3 in DNA: TGTGCCAGCAGCGCCCAACTAGCGGGGGTGAATGAGCAGTTCTTC.

The chain uses TRBV5-1 and TRBJ2-2; D uncertain. The CDR3 loop spans 16 amino acids. Trimming cost V 0 bases and J 2 bases, with 11 bases left between them. The germline gives CDR1 SGHRS, CDR2 YFSETQ. DNA of the CDR3: TGCGCCAGCAGCTTGGTCCAGACAAGAAACACCGGGGAGCTGTTTTTT. Residues: CASSLVQTRNTGELFF.

This chain uses TRBV5-1 with TRBJ1-1; the D gene is possibly TRBD1 (5 bases). Germline values: CDR1 SGHRS, CDR2 YFSETQ. The CDR3 has 15 residues. V was pared by 1 base and J by 0 bases, with 10 bases between. CDR3 DNA sequence: TGCGCCAGCAGCTTGAGGGAGGGGATGAACACTGAAGCTTTCTTT. Protein product: CASSLREGMNTEAFF.

V is TRBV25-1 and J is TRBJ2-7, with 11 bases fitting TRBD1. Per the germline V gene, CDR1 is MGHDK and CDR2 is SYGVNS. Trimming cost V 6 bases and J 4 bases; bases outside gene matches: 11. This CDR3 is built from 16 residues. This chain's CDR3 is CASSRTGTGGRYEQYF. The CDR3 DNA sequence: TGTGCCAGCAGCAGGACCGGGACAGGGGGTCGATACGAGCAGTACTTC.

This clonotype was detected once. V gene TRBV5-1 combines with J gene TRBJ2-5; a weak D match, TRBD1 (6 bases). The assigned J gene may be wrong: the sequence end matches TRBJ2-4 better. From germline, CDR1 is SGHRS and CDR2 YFSETQ. The CDR3 loop spans 15 amino acids. The CDR3 sequence is CASRKGEGGKNIQYF. The CDR3 bases are TGCGCCAGCAGAAAAGGGGAAGGGGGCAAAAACATTCAGTACTTC.

This clonotype was seen repeatedly, ten times or more. The chain uses TRBV29-1 and TRBJ2-5; perhaps TRBD1 as D (5 bases). This CDR3 is built from 12 residues. The germline CDR1 and CDR2 sequences are SQVTM and ANQGSEA. V dropped 4 bases and J dropped 5 bases, with 11 bases sitting between them. The CDR3 sequence is CSVVQGSETQYF. The CDR3 DNA follows: TGCAGCGTTGTTCAGGGATCGGAGACCCAGTACTTC.

The rearrangement links TRBV12-3 or TRBV12-4 to TRBJ2-7, with TRBD2 identical over 15 bases. The trim removed 5 bases at V and 5 bases at J, leaving 7 bases unmatched. The CDR3 consists of 16 residues. The DNA for the CDR3 is TGTGCCAGCAGTAACGGACTAGCGGGGGGGCCAAACGAGCAGTACTTC. The encoded protein is CASSNGLAGGPNEQYF.

This chain connects TRBV7-2 to TRBJ2-2; a weak D match, TRBD1 (5 bases). V lost 5 bases and J lost 6, with 10 bases in between. The CDR3 contains 13 residues. CDR1 is SGHTA, CDR2 FQGNSA, per germline. The CDR3 loop reads CASSLDTSGELFF. In nucleotides, the CDR3 is TGTGCCAGCAGCCTGGACACATCCGGGGAGCTGTTTTTT.

The chain has TRBV4-2 and TRBJ1-1; 8 nucleotides match TRBD1. J was trimmed by 5 bases and V by 3 bases; bases with no gene match: 5. The germline V gene has CDR1 LGHNA and CDR2 YNFKEQ. This CDR3 comprises 14 residues. The CDR3 loop reads CASSHVRGQTEAFF. CDR3 nucleotide sequence: TGTGCCAGCAGCCATGTCAGGGGGCAGACTGAAGCTTTCTTT.

At least ten counts were recorded for this clonotype. The chain combines TRBV29-1 with TRBJ2-7; TRBD2 aligns across 11 bases. Per germline, CDR1 SQVTM and CDR2 ANQGSEA. J was trimmed by 1 base and V by 5 bases; bases with no gene match: 4. The CDR3 is 14 amino acids. The CDR3 sequence is CSVTGTSGSYEQYF. In nucleotides, the CDR3 is TGCAGCGTTACCGGGACTAGCGGTTCCTACGAGCAGTACTTC.

V and J are TRBV29-1 and TRBJ2-4; a possible D gene is TRBD1 (6 bases). The tail of the sequence fits TRBJ2-7 better, so the J call may be wrong. In germline, CDR1 is SQVTM, CDR2 ANQGSEA. The CDR3 has 13 residues. The CDR3 loop reads CSVRYAGAGEQYF. The DNA for the CDR3 is TGCAGCGTTAGGTACGCAGGGGCAGGCGAGCAGTACTTC.

This clonotype appeared a few times. The chain recombines TRBV2 with TRBJ1-1, with D possibly matching TRBD1 (6 bases). The germline V and J ends were trimmed by 7 bases and 1 base, with 19 bases remaining between them. This CDR3 contains 16 residues. Germline V CDR1 and CDR2: SNHLY, FYNNEI. The CDR3 sequence is CASIPGTLVRNTEAFF. In nucleotides, the CDR3 is TGTGCCAGCATACCCGGGACACTCGTCAGGAACACTGAAGCTTTCTTT.

The rearrangement joins TRBV20-1 to TRBJ2-1; 7 bases align to TRBD2. The CDR3 contains 15 residues. With 3 bases clipped from V and 2 bases from J, the junction kept 7 bases outside the gene matches. Germline CDR1 DFQATT, CDR2 SNEGSKA (reference sequence). The CDR3 protein is CSASWASGAYNEQFF. The DNA of the CDR3 is TGCAGTGCTAGTTGGGCTAGCGGTGCCTACAATGAGCAGTTCTTC.

A few counts support this clonotype. This chain connects TRBV4-2 to TRBJ2-7, with 8 bases lining up with TRBD2. The DNA end is more similar to TRBJ2-5, so the J call may be wrong. The germline V gene has CDR1 LGHNA and CDR2 YNFKEQ. This CDR3 is 15 amino acids long. The CDR3 nucleotides are TGTGCCAGCAGCCAGCAATTAGCGGGGCGGGAGACCCAGTACTTC. The encoded protein is CASSQQLAGRETQYF.

This clonotype was seen only a few times. The chain couples TRBV11-2 to TRBJ2-1, with 8 nucleotides matching TRBD2. The length of the CDR3 is 18 residues. Germline assignment: CDR1 SGHAT and CDR2 FQNNGV. After removal of 2 bases from V and 2 bases from J, the junction contained 11 bases not matched to a gene. The CDR3 nucleotides are TGTGCCAGCAGCTTAAGGCCCGGCCTTAGCGGGGCCTACAATGAGCAGTTCTTC. Its translation is CASSLRPGLSGAYNEQFF.